The T cell receptor (beta chain) described here comes from a study of blood T cell repertoires in COVID-19. Study-level information: T cells, B-cell-depleted T cells, or PBMCs supplied cDNA or gDNA.

V lost 7 bases and J lost 7, with 17 bases in between. This CDR3 region has 14 residues. Germline values: CDR1 SGHRS, CDR2 YFSETQ. During active infection, Seattle patients enrolled and were then monitored through disease. Original analysis: Amplified reference gene primers provided the basis for estimating nucleated cell counts. Repertoires were generated with immunoSEQ multiplex PCR, while TCRdb's copy carries only in-frame clones and drops some. V and J calls and clone size are as listed in that table; D and trimming were resolved from the DNA. Found here are 350,000 or so clones, around 87% of them singletons; the top ten hold 8% to 13%.

The source of this sequence is a woman aged 25 to 45 with COVID-19, enrolled during active disease. Sample: peripheral blood. V is TRBV5-1 and J is TRBJ2-2, with no clear D. As DNA, the CDR3 is TGCGCCAGCGGGCTTGGATTGGCGAGCGGGGAGCTGTTTTTT. Its protein is CASGLGLASGELFF.